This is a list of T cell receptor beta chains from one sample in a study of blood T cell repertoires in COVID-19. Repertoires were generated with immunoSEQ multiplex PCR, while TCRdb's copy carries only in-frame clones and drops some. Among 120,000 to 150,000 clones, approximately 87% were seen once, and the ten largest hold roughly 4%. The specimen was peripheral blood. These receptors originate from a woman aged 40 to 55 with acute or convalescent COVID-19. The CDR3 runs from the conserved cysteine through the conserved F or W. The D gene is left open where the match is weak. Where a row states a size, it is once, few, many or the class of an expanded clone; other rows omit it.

cdr3_nt: TGTGCCAGCAGCTCCTATTTAGCGGGAGTTGAGACCCAGTACTTC
cdr3_aa: CASSSYLAGVETQYF
d_call: TRBD2
clone_size: -
j_call: TRBJ2-5
v_call: TRBV5-4
cdr3_length: 15

cdr3_nt: TGTGCCAGCAGTATAGGACAGGGCTACGAGCAGTACTTC
cdr3_aa: CASSIGQGYEQYF
d_call: TRBD1
clone_size: -
j_call: TRBJ2-7
v_call: TRBV27
cdr3_length: 13

cdr3_nt: TGCGCCAGCAGCTTCGCGACAGGAGCTAACTATGGCTACACCTTC
cdr3_aa: CASSFATGANYGYTF
d_call: -
clone_size: -
j_call: TRBJ1-2
v_call: TRBV5-1
cdr3_length: 15

cdr3_nt: TGTGCCAGCAGTTACCACAGGGGAGGCGAAAAACTGTTTTTT
cdr3_aa: CASSYHRGGEKLFF
d_call: TRBD1
clone_size: -
j_call: TRBJ1-4
v_call: TRBV6-2/TRBV6-3
cdr3_length: 14

cdr3_nt: TGCGCCAGCAGCTACCAAGCAACCTACGAGCAGTACTTC
cdr3_aa: CASSYQATYEQYF
d_call: -
clone_size: -
j_call: TRBJ2-7
v_call: TRBV5-1
cdr3_length: 13

cdr3_nt: TGCGCCAGCAGCGAGTTAGGAGAGACTGAAAAACTGTTTTTT
cdr3_aa: CASSELGETEKLFF
d_call: -
clone_size: -
j_call: TRBJ1-4
v_call: TRBV5-1
cdr3_length: 14

cdr3_nt: TGTGCCAGCTCACCGGCGGGGCTTAGGTATGAGCAGTTCTTC
cdr3_aa: CASSPAGLRYEQFF
d_call: -
clone_size: once
j_call: TRBJ2-1
v_call: TRBV18
cdr3_length: 14

cdr3_nt: TGTGCCAGCAGTCCACTCTATGGCTACACCTTC
cdr3_aa: CASSPLYGYTF
d_call: -
clone_size: -
j_call: TRBJ1-2
v_call: TRBV28
cdr3_length: 11

cdr3_nt: TGCGCCAGCAGCTTGCGGACACCCAACACCGGGGAGCTGTTTTTT
cdr3_aa: CASSLRTPNTGELFF
d_call: -
clone_size: -
j_call: TRBJ2-2
v_call: TRBV5-1
cdr3_length: 15

cdr3_nt: TGCGCCAGCAGCCAACGGGACAGAGCTAACTATGGCTACACCTTC
cdr3_aa: CASSQRDRANYGYTF
d_call: TRBD1
clone_size: -
j_call: TRBJ1-2
v_call: TRBV4-1
cdr3_length: 15

cdr3_nt: TGTGCCAGCAGCTTGCGTCCACGGCAGGGTGATGGGGATGAGCAGTTCTTC
cdr3_aa: CASSLRPRQGDGDEQFF
d_call: -
clone_size: -
j_call: TRBJ2-1
v_call: TRBV7-3
cdr3_length: 17

cdr3_nt: TGTGCCAGCAGCAGCGGGCAAGAGACCCAGTACTTC
cdr3_aa: CASSSGQETQYF
d_call: -
clone_size: -
j_call: TRBJ2-5
v_call: TRBV7-2
cdr3_length: 12

cdr3_nt: TGTGCCAGCAGCTCTAGACGGGACAGCTATCAGCCCCAGCATTTT
cdr3_aa: CASSSRRDSYQPQHF
d_call: TRBD1
clone_size: -
j_call: TRBJ1-5
v_call: TRBV7-8
cdr3_length: 15

cdr3_nt: TGTGCCAGCAGTTATCGGCGGGAGGGAGCCGAGACCCAGTACTTC
cdr3_aa: CASSYRREGAETQYF
d_call: TRBD2
clone_size: -
j_call: TRBJ2-5
v_call: TRBV6-2/TRBV6-3
cdr3_length: 15

cdr3_nt: TGCGCCAGCAGCTTGGAGGGACTAGCGTTTTACGAGCAGTACTTC
cdr3_aa: CASSLEGLAFYEQYF
d_call: TRBD2
clone_size: -
j_call: TRBJ2-7
v_call: TRBV5-1
cdr3_length: 15

cdr3_nt: TGTGCCAGCAGACCTGAGGGAGGTGAAGCTTTCTTT
cdr3_aa: CASRPEGGEAFF
d_call: -
clone_size: -
j_call: TRBJ1-1
v_call: TRBV7-9
cdr3_length: 12

cdr3_nt: TGTGCCAGCAGCCGAGTACAGGGGGCAGGTATCGGGAATGAAGCTTTCTTT
cdr3_aa: CASSRVQGAGIGNEAFF
d_call: TRBD1
clone_size: few
j_call: TRBJ1-1
v_call: TRBV7-8
cdr3_length: 17

cdr3_nt: TGTGCCAGCAGCTTACTCGCGGGAGATATGAATGAGCAGTTCTTC
cdr3_aa: CASSLLAGDMNEQFF
d_call: TRBD2
clone_size: -
j_call: TRBJ2-1
v_call: TRBV7-3
cdr3_length: 15

cdr3_nt: TGTGCCAGCAGTACAGGGGGCGCACCGGGCTACGAGCAGTACTTC
cdr3_aa: CASSTGGAPGYEQYF
d_call: TRBD1
clone_size: -
j_call: TRBJ2-7
v_call: TRBV6-2/TRBV6-3
cdr3_length: 15

cdr3_nt: TGTGCCACCGGAGGAAGAGGCTACACCTTC
cdr3_aa: CATGGRGYTF
d_call: -
clone_size: -
j_call: TRBJ1-2
v_call: TRBV28
cdr3_length: 10

cdr3_nt: TGTGCCAGCTCACCACCGACCGGGGGGAACTATGGCTACACCTTC
cdr3_aa: CASSPPTGGNYGYTF
d_call: -
clone_size: -
j_call: TRBJ1-2
v_call: TRBV18
cdr3_length: 15

cdr3_nt: TGTGCCAGCAGCTTCCGGGACAGATATTCCAATGAGCAGTTCTTC
cdr3_aa: CASSFRDRYSNEQFF
d_call: TRBD1
clone_size: -
j_call: TRBJ2-1
v_call: TRBV4-2
cdr3_length: 15

cdr3_nt: TGTGCCAGCAGTAGACAGGGGCCGGGGGCCTACGAGCAGTACTTC
cdr3_aa: CASSRQGPGAYEQYF
d_call: TRBD1
clone_size: -
j_call: TRBJ2-7
v_call: TRBV2
cdr3_length: 15

cdr3_nt: TGTGCCAGCAGCCAAGATCTTCACAGGGGGGGAATCTACACCTTC
cdr3_aa: CASSQDLHRGGIYTF
d_call: TRBD1
clone_size: -
j_call: TRBJ1-2
v_call: TRBV3-1/TRBV3-2
cdr3_length: 15